These 19 T cell receptor beta chains were all obtained from the same sample, sequenced in a study of T cell responses to AZD1222 COVID-19 vaccine. The protocol was immunoSEQ multiplex PCR, while the TCRdb copy is restricted to in-frame clones and leaves out a portion. The table lists 100,000 or so clones, around nine tenths of them singletons. Sequencing was performed on peripheral blood, taken on day 0 of AZD1222 vaccination. These receptors were obtained from an adult in good health.

The chain recombines TRBV7-9 with TRBJ2-7; possibly TRBD1 or TRBD2 for D (5 bases each). The CDR3 contains 16 residues. V dropped 5 bases and J dropped 3 bases, with 20 bases sitting between them. Germline CDR1 SEHNR, CDR2 FQNEAQ (reference sequence). The CDR3 is CASSGSAEGSLYEQYF. Here the CDR3 DNA reads TGTGCCAGCAGCGGGTCGGCAGAGGGGAGCCTCTACGAGCAGTACTTC.

The sample holds one count of this clone. The chain joins TRBV10-3 to TRBJ1-5; D is unclear. The CDR3 spans 16 residues. Trimming pared 3 bases from V and 5 bases from J, leaving 17 bases between. In germline, CDR1 is ENHRY, CDR2 SYGVKD. The CDR3 sequence: CAISDSGRPGDQPQHF. The CDR3 nucleotides read TGTGCCATCAGTGATAGTGGGCGGCCTGGCGATCAGCCCCAGCATTTT.

Here the CDR3 DNA reads TGTGCCAGCAGTTACGAGAGGGCTAGCAAGTACTTC. Translating gives CASSYERASKYF. This chain joins TRBV6-2 or TRBV6-3 and TRBJ2-7, with D possibly matching TRBD2 (5 bases). There are 12 residues in the CDR3. With 2 bases removed from V and 11 bases from J, the gap between germline ends came to 13 bases. The germline V gene encodes CDR1 MNHEY and CDR2 SVGEGT.

This rearrangement joins TRBV6-6 to TRBJ2-1; TRBD1 is a possible D gene (7 bases). Trimming removed 2 bases at V and 0 bases at J, with 8 bases between. The CDR3 covers 15 residues. The germline V gene has CDR1 MNHNY and CDR2 SVGAGI (reference sequence). The CDR3 reads CASSYQGGSYNEQFF. CDR3 in DNA: TGTGCCAGCAGTTACCAGGGGGGCTCCTACAATGAGCAGTTCTTC.

V is TRBV7-9 and J is TRBJ2-3; D unclear. V lost 5 bases, J lost 8 bases, and 8 bases lay in between. The V gene's germline CDR1 is SEHNR and CDR2 FQNEAQ (reference sequence). The CDR3 extends over 11 amino acids. The CDR3: CASSEAGTQYF. CDR3 bases: TGTGCCAGCAGCGAAGCAGGTACGCAGTATTTT.

The chain recombines TRBV5-4 with TRBJ2-1, with D possibly being TRBD1 (6 bases). CDR3 length equals 15 residues. The germline V gene has CDR1 SGHNT and CDR2 YYREEE (reference sequence). Trimming left V 4 bases short and J 9 bases short, with 20 bases between. The CDR3 bases are TGTGCCAGCAGCCTCGACAGGTCCCAGGCGGGTGAGCAGTTCTTC. As protein: CASSLDRSQAGEQFF.

This clone was seen only a few times. The genes are TRBV5-1 and TRBJ2-7, with 13 bases matching TRBD2. The CDR3 is made up of 17 amino acids. Looked up from germline, CDR1 is SGHRS and CDR2 is YFSETQ. J was trimmed by 0 bases and V by 4 bases; bases with no gene match: 7. CDR3 sequence reads: CASSQPGLAGYSYEQYF. In nucleotides, the CDR3 is TGCGCCAGCAGCCAACCGGGACTAGCGGGGTACTCCTACGAGCAGTACTTC.

DNA of the CDR3: TGTGCCAGTAGTTCTCGGACTAGCGGGAGTTCCTACGAGCAGTACTTC. Amino acids: CASSSRTSGSSYEQYF. The chain combines TRBV19 with TRBJ2-7; 13 nucleotides align to TRBD2. The germline V gene has CDR1 LNHDA and CDR2 SQIVND (reference sequence). V was clipped by 5 bases and J by 1 base; unmatched bases: 5. CDR3 length: 16 amino acids.

The chain recombines TRBV12-3 or TRBV12-4 with TRBJ2-7; perhaps TRBD2 as D (5 bases). The V gene lost 5 bases and the J gene lost 6 bases, with 14 bases spanning the gap. The CDR3 is 13 amino acids. CDR3 in DNA: TGTGCCAGCAGTCCACCTCGGGGTGGCGAGCAGTACTTC. This sequence encodes CASSPPRGGEQYF.

This chain uses TRBV14 with TRBJ1-2; unclear D gene. CDR1 SGHDN and CDR2 FVKESK come from the germline V gene. V lost 6 bases, J lost 4 bases, and 9 bases lay in between. The CDR3 has 12 residues. CDR3 protein: CASSTNRYGYTF. The CDR3 DNA reads TGTGCCAGCAGTACTAACCGCTATGGCTACACCTTC.

The sample holds one count of this clone. The V call is TRBV19, the J call TRBJ2-3, with D tentatively TRBD2 (6 bases). The V end was cut by 6 bases, the J end by 0 bases, with 16 bases between. The CDR3 loop spans 16 amino acids. CDR1 LNHDA and CDR2 SQIVND come from the germline V gene (reference sequence). Here the CDR3 reads CASRRAGPSSTDTQYF. The CDR3 DNA reads TGTGCCAGTAGACGCGCGGGACCCTCTAGCACAGATACGCAGTATTTT.

The chain recombines TRBV5-4 with TRBJ2-7; 8 positions agree with TRBD1. Per the germline V gene, CDR1 is SGHNT and CDR2 is YYREEE (reference sequence). The V segment lost 0 bases and the J segment 3 bases; nucleotides outside the gene matches: 5. CDR3 length equals 15 residues. The CDR3 coding sequence is TGTGCCAGCAGCTTGGGGGGGACAGGATACTACGAGCAGTACTTC. As protein: CASSLGGTGYYEQYF. Filled out from reference TRBV5-4 and TRBJ2-7, the complete variable domain reads ETGVTQSPTHLIKTRGQQVTLRCSSQSGHNTVSWYQQALGQGPQFIFQYYREEENGRGNFPPRFSGLQFPNYSSELNVNALELDDSALYLCASSLGGTGYYEQYFGPGTRLTVT.

This chain uses TRBV28 with TRBJ1-2, with a weak D call TRBD1 (5 bases). The germline gives CDR1 MDHEN, CDR2 SYDVKM. Trimming left V 8 bases short and J 3 bases short, with 19 bases between. The CDR3 is 15 amino acids. The CDR3 here is CASGFYLDRYYGYTF. The CDR3 DNA reads as TGTGCCAGCGGCTTCTACTTAGACAGATACTATGGCTACACCTTC.

CDR3: CASRRTGSYNSPLHF. In nucleotides, the CDR3 is TGTGCCAGCAGGAGGACAGGCTCCTATAATTCACCCCTCCACTTT. The chain employs TRBV28 and TRBJ1-6; 7 nucleotides match TRBD1. The V gene's germline CDR1 is MDHEN and CDR2 SYDVKM. Trimming removed 6 bases from V and 0 bases from J; junction bases left unmatched: 2. This CDR3 is 15 amino acids long.

The V gene is TRBV5-4, the J gene TRBJ2-4, with D possibly matching TRBD2 (5 bases). Trimming cost V 0 bases and J 5 bases, with 9 bases left between them. The CDR3 has 14 residues. Germline V lookup: CDR1 SGHNT, CDR2 YYREEE (reference sequence). As DNA, the CDR3 is TGTGCCAGCAGCTTGGCCGGAGGCCAAAACATTCAGTACTTC. It encodes CASSLAGGQNIQYF.

This sequence joins TRBV28 and TRBJ2-7; tentatively, D is TRBD2 (6 bases). The germline V gene encodes CDR1 MDHEN and CDR2 SYDVKM. CDR3 length equals 16 residues. V was pared by 2 bases and J by 3 bases, with 17 bases between. The CDR3 DNA is TGTGCCAGCAGTTTACTTCGGCGGGAAACTAACTACGAGCAGTACTTC. Translating it yields CASSLLRRETNYEQYF.

This chain joins TRBV5-1 and TRBJ2-7; perhaps D is TRBD1 or TRBD2 (5 bases each). The CDR3 consists of 13 residues. The V and J ends lost 3 bases and 3 bases respectively, with 10 bases between them. CDR1 and CDR2 (germline): SGHRS, YFSETQ. In DNA, the CDR3 is TGCGCCAGCAGCTGGGGACCGATCTACGAGCAGTACTTC. Its protein is CASSWGPIYEQYF.

The chain recombines TRBV28 with TRBJ2-3, with TRBD2 matching over 11 bases. Germline CDR1 reads MDHEN; CDR2 reads SYDVKM. The ends lost 5 bases at V and 2 bases at J; junction bases unmatched: 6. This CDR3 region has 16 residues. The DNA of the CDR3 is TGTGCCAGCAGTCAAACTAGCGGGAGCGTCACAGATACGCAGTATTTT. Translation gives CASSQTSGSVTDTQYF.

This chain connects TRBV7-8 to TRBJ2-2; 7 positions agree with TRBD2. The CDR3 loop spans 14 amino acids. Germline-derived CDR1 and CDR2 are SGHVS and FQNEAQ. With 7 bases clipped from V and 0 bases from J, the junction kept 2 bases outside the gene matches. CDR3 residues: CASIRGANTGELFF. CDR3 nucleotide sequence: TGTGCCAGCATACGGGGGGCGAACACCGGGGAGCTGTTTTTT.